This T cell receptor (beta chain) was captured by sequencing in a study of OX40 agonist ivuxolimab in advanced cancers. Regarding the study as a whole: The work left the antigen specificity of expanded peripheral T cells undetermined. Circulating CD4+ and CD8+ T cells showed clonal expansion by week 6 at 0.1 to 3.0 mg/kg.

Points on this clone: Its antigen is not identified.

Some clones are missing from TCRdb's copy, which holds only in-frame ones; the method was immunoSEQ multiplex PCR. The sample records about 91,000 clones, under 90% being singletons. V lost 0 bases, J lost 4 bases, and 5 bases lay in between. Germline CDR1 is SGHKS and CDR2 is YYEKEE (reference sequence). The CDR3 covers 13 residues. This chain uses TRBV5-5 with TRBJ1-3; D gene unclear. Sequencing was performed on CD4+ or CD8+ T cells sorted from blood, taken in a trial of the OX40 agonist ivuxolimab. The origin of this receptor is an adult with an advanced solid tumor such as melanoma, head and neck, liver or kidney cancer. The CDR3: CASSLATGNTIYF. The CDR3 nucleotides read TGTGCCAGCAGCTTGGCGACAGGAAACACCATATATTTT.